This T cell receptor (beta chain) was found in a study of spatial heterogeneity in lung cancer. Overall study: At a median of roughly two years after resection, follow-up PBMC samples were sequenced when available. Each time, sequencing found more beta-chain sequences than alpha-chain sequences.

Unique molecular identifiers, one per molecule, were present on every TCR cDNA molecule. TCRdb ran MiXCR on the 5' RACE reads and lists one entry per CDR3 protein. In the table there are approximately 110,000 distinct CDR3 sequences, 11% of which are singletons. This CDR3 contains 15 residues. In germline, CDR1 is SGHRS, CDR2 YFSETQ. V was cut by 6 bases and J by 6 bases, with 19 bases left in between. The time point: blood at routine non-recurrence follow-up after resection. Without sorting, whole RNA was sequenced from tumor, nontumor lung or frozen PBMC. This clonotype was counted only a few times. This TCR was sampled from a female donor with early-stage non-small cell lung cancer. This chain uses TRBV5-1 with TRBJ2-1, with D uncertain. The sequenced sample was PBMCs, obtained at follow-up. CDR3 amino acids: CASNHAPQPSNEQFF. For the CDR3, the DNA is TGCGCCAGCAACCACGCCCCTCAACCCTCCAATGAGCAGTTCTTC.